These 17 T cell receptor beta chains originate from one sample sequenced in a study of cytomegalovirus exposure and HLA in healthy donors. Primers for the PCR totalled 60 Vbeta and 13 Jbeta. The table came from immunoSEQ multiplex PCR; TCRdb's copy has only in-frame clones and leaves some out. The sample consists of more than 85,000 clones, approximately 11% of them appearing once. Sequencing input: PBMCs. The receptors originated from a man aged 40-50 years in good health and CMV-seropositive.

This rearrangement joins TRBV27 to TRBJ2-2, with TRBD2 identical over 7 bases. Germline CDR1 reads MNHEY; CDR2 reads SMNVEV (reference sequence). The CDR3 consists of 15 residues. Losses at the gene ends were 1 base for V and 6 bases for J; bases not matched to a gene: 5. CDR3 DNA sequence: TGTGCCAGCAGTTTATTGGCGGGAGTGGCCGGGGAGCTGTTTTTT. Its protein is CASSLLAGVAGELFF.

This chain's CDR3 is CASRVDREGSQPQHF. As DNA, the CDR3 is TGTGCCAGTAGAGTGGACCGAGAGGGCAGTCAGCCCCAGCATTTT. This chain links TRBV19 with TRBJ1-5; D not resolved. The V gene lost 6 bases and the J gene lost 6 bases, with 18 bases spanning the gap. The CDR3 has 15 residues. CDR1 and CDR2 (germline): LNHDA, SQIVND (reference sequence).

This rearrangement joins TRBV15 to TRBJ2-2, with 12 positions matching TRBD2. Germline V gene sequence: CDR1 LNHNV, CDR2 YYDKDF (reference sequence). V was clipped by 2 bases and J by 5 bases; unmatched bases: 3. CDR3 length: 16 residues. The CDR3 here is CATSRTGTSGTGELFF. Here the CDR3 DNA reads TGTGCCACCAGCAGAACTGGGACTAGCGGGACCGGGGAGCTGTTTTTT.

The chain couples TRBV9 to TRBJ2-3; TRBD2 agrees at 11 bases. The CDR3 loop spans 17 amino acids. Germline V gene lookup returns CDR1 SGDLS and CDR2 YYNGEE. Losses at the gene ends were 3 bases for V and 6 bases for J; bases not matched to a gene: 12. The CDR3 coding sequence is TGTGCCAGCAGCGGACCAAGACTAGCGGGATTTTATGATACGCAGTATTTT. Translation gives CASSGPRLAGFYDTQYF.

This clone was detected a few times. V gene TRBV27 combines with J gene TRBJ2-3; the D is unclear. With 2 bases removed from V and 0 bases from J, the gap between germline ends came to 3 bases. This CDR3 comprises 13 residues. In germline, CDR1 is MNHEY, CDR2 SMNVEV (reference sequence). Written as DNA, the CDR3 is TGTGCCAGCAGTTTAAGCAGCACAGATACGCAGTATTTT. Protein product: CASSLSSTDTQYF.

There are a few counts of this clone. The chain links TRBV27 to TRBJ2-5; D possibly corresponds to TRBD1 (6 bases). Trimming removed 4 bases from V and 7 bases from J, with 13 bases in between. Germline CDR1 reads MNHEY; CDR2 reads SMNVEV (reference sequence). This CDR3 contains 13 residues. CDR3 DNA: TGTGCCAGCAGTTCCCAGGGGTTGGGGACCCAGTACTTC. Translating it yields CASSSQGLGTQYF.

This chain links TRBV5-4 with TRBJ2-1; TRBD1 aligns across 11 bases. The CDR3 runs 14 residues. Trimming at V came to 7 bases and at J to 7 bases, leaving 7 bases not matched to a gene. Germline CDR1 and CDR2: SGHNT and YYREEE (reference sequence). CDR3 sequence (DNA): TGTGCCAGCGGGGACAGGGGGACTGTTAATGAGCAGTTCTTC. Encoded protein: CASGDRGTVNEQFF.

This clone was observed a handful of times. V gene TRBV7-9 combines with J gene TRBJ2-1; 7 nucleotides line up with TRBD2. V gave up 5 bases and J gave up 7 bases; unmatched junction bases: 14. Germline V CDR1 and CDR2: SEHNR, FQNEAQ (reference sequence). The CDR3 is 16 residues long. The CDR3, as DNA: TGTGCCAGCAGCCCGTGGGGAGGGAGGGCCGGGAATGAGCAGTTCTTC. Translated: CASSPWGGRAGNEQFF.

The chain links TRBV19 to TRBJ1-5; D is uncertain. The CDR3 covers 14 residues. Trimming removed 0 bases at V and 1 base at J, with 4 bases between. Germline CDR1 is LNHDA and CDR2 is SQIVND (reference sequence). CDR3 region: CASSIDRSNQPQHF. The DNA for the CDR3 is TGTGCCAGTAGTATAGACAGGAGCAATCAGCCCCAGCATTTT.

In its sample, this clone was seen a few times. The gene calls are TRBV6-5 and TRBJ2-1; D unclear. CDR3 size: 14 residues. Looked up from germline, CDR1 is MNHEY and CDR2 is SVGAGI. Trimming shortened V by 2 bases and J by 7 bases, and 12 bases separated the two germline ends. The CDR3 nucleotides are TGTGCCAGCAGTTACAGGCTGGCCGGGAATGAGCAGTTCTTC. This translates into CASSYRLAGNEQFF.

The chain is built from TRBV5-1 and TRBJ2-6; possibly TRBD1 for D (6 bases). The CDR3 sequence is 17 residues long. V was clipped by 3 bases and J by 4 bases, with 17 bases between them. Germline CDR1 and CDR2: SGHRS and YFSETQ. For the CDR3, the DNA is TGCGCCAGCAGCTCAGCAACAGGGTCGTTCGGGGCCAACGTCCTGACTTTC. Translating it yields CASSSATGSFGANVLTF.

This clone was counted only a few times. This chain connects TRBV7-2 to TRBJ1-3; the D gene is possibly TRBD1 (6 bases). This CDR3 spans 14 amino acids. Germline V gene lookup returns CDR1 SGHTA and CDR2 FQGNSA. V dropped 5 bases and J dropped 2 bases, with 10 bases sitting between them. CDR3 loop: CASSLRTAGNTIYF. The CDR3 DNA reads as TGTGCCAGCAGCCTCCGGACAGCTGGAAACACCATATATTTT.

The chain uses TRBV29-1 and TRBJ2-1, with D perhaps TRBD2 (5 bases). This CDR3 is 16 amino acids long. V was trimmed by 3 bases and J by 2 bases, leaving 17 bases between them. CDR1 is SQVTM and CDR2 is ANQGSEA in the germline V gene. CDR3 coding DNA: TGCAGCGTTGATCGGCCCGCGGAGGAAGCCTACAATGAGCAGTTCTTC. Protein: CSVDRPAEEAYNEQFF.

The chain has TRBV5-6 and TRBJ2-3; 11 bases agree with TRBD2. From germline, CDR1 is SGHDT and CDR2 YYEEEE. The V gene end was trimmed by 4 bases and the J gene end by 0 bases; junction bases not matched to a gene: 4. This CDR3 has 16 residues. CDR3 loop: CASSGTSGASTDTQYF. The CDR3 DNA follows: TGTGCCAGCAGCGGGACTAGCGGAGCTAGCACAGATACGCAGTATTTT.

This clone was seen a few times. The chain is built from TRBV5-1 and TRBJ1-2; tentative D call: TRBD1 (5 bases). Germline V gene data show CDR1 as SGHRS and CDR2 as YFSETQ. V lost 4 bases, J lost 3 bases, and 10 bases lay in between. The CDR3 consists of 13 residues. The CDR3 loop reads CASSATGDYGYTF. CDR3 nucleotides: TGCGCCAGCAGCGCTACAGGTGACTATGGCTACACCTTC.

This clone turned up a few times. This rearrangement joins TRBV6-1 to TRBJ2-1; D is possibly TRBD2 (6 bases). Germline V gene lookup returns CDR1 MNHNS and CDR2 SASEGT. With 7 bases removed from V and 0 bases from J, the gap between germline ends came to 13 bases. This CDR3 region has 15 residues. The CDR3 loop is CASIRSSGSYNEQFF. In DNA form, the CDR3 reads TGTGCCAGCATCCGGAGTAGCGGCTCCTACAATGAGCAGTTCTTC.

This clone has a handful of counts. V gene TRBV29-1 combines with J gene TRBJ2-5, with 9 bases aligning to TRBD2. The CDR3 covers 16 residues. J lost 1 base, V lost 2 bases, and 8 bases had no gene match. CDR1 and CDR2 from the germline V gene are SQVTM and ANQGSEA. The CDR3: CSVEFSGGLAQETQYF. The CDR3 DNA sequence: TGCAGCGTTGAATTCAGTGGGGGACTAGCCCAAGAGACCCAGTACTTC.